Presented here are 13 T cell receptor beta chains from one specimen sequenced in a study of cytomegalovirus exposure and HLA in healthy donors (dated by TCRdb to about 2017). Libraries were prepared through the immunoSEQ multiplex PCR assay. A mixture of 60 forward primers for TCR Vbeta segments and 13 reverse primers for TCR Jbeta segments was used in the multiplex PCR. TCRdb took over this immuneACCESS table, retaining in-frame rearrangements with V and J assigned. Such tables are incomplete; in checked studies, under half of the missing clones stem from an unresolved V gene, and the remainder is unexplained. This sample lists around 200,000 clones; approximately 79% were detected once. Of the sample, 0.2% to 0.25% is held by the ten largest clones. Sequencing was done on a sample of PBMCs. The receptor source for this set is a girl aged 2-10 years in good health and CMV-seronegative.

This clone was detected once. The chain has TRBV7-2 and TRBJ2-7; TRBD2 matches at 10 bases. With 1 base clipped from V and 2 bases from J, the junction kept 5 bases outside the gene matches. The germline V gene has CDR1 SGHTA and CDR2 FQGNSA. The CDR3 runs 16 residues. The CDR3 DNA is TGTGCCAGCAGCTTAGTTGGACTAGCGGAAACCTACGAGCAGTACTTC. Its translation is CASSLVGLAETYEQYF.

This rearrangement joins TRBV18 to TRBJ2-2, with D maybe TRBD2 (6 bases). The length of the CDR3 is 14 residues. Trimming pared 4 bases from V and 9 bases from J, leaving 15 bases between. From germline, CDR1 is KGHSH and CDR2 LQKENI. As DNA, the CDR3 is TGTGCCAGCTCACGTCCTGCCGGGGGACGGGAGCTGTTTTTT. As protein: CASSRPAGGRELFF.

CDR3 nucleotide sequence: TGTGCCAGCAGGCGCACTAGCGGTCGCGGGGATACGCAGTATTTT. Translation: CASRRTSGRGDTQYF. The rearrangement links TRBV6-5 to TRBJ2-3, with TRBD2 matching 8 bases. The V and J ends lost 6 bases and 6 bases, in that order; junction bases with no gene match: 11. This CDR3 comprises 15 residues. Germline values: CDR1 MNHEY, CDR2 SVGAGI.

The chain recombines TRBV25-1 with TRBJ2-2; 9 bases map to TRBD1. CDR1 and CDR2 from the germline V gene are MGHDK and SYGVNS. This CDR3 is built from 16 residues. The junction had 9 bases not matched to a gene; V was cut back by 3 bases and J by 7 bases. The CDR3 reads CASSDHPGQGGGELFF. Written as DNA, the CDR3 is TGTGCCAGCAGTGACCATCCGGGACAGGGTGGCGGGGAGCTGTTTTTT.

The chain is built from TRBV19 and TRBJ1-1, with D tentatively TRBD1 (5 bases). Germline loops: CDR1 LNHDA, CDR2 SQIVND (reference sequence). The V gene lost 7 bases and the J gene lost 4 bases, with 16 bases spanning the gap. The CDR3 is 14 residues long. CDR3 sequence reads: CASNRLVGGTEAFF. CDR3 sequence (DNA): TGTGCCAGTAATAGACTAGTCGGGGGCACTGAAGCTTTCTTT.

The gene calls are TRBV27 and TRBJ2-1; 8 nucleotides line up with TRBD2. CDR3 length: 15 residues. With V trimmed by 6 bases and J by 2 bases, 6 bases remained unmatched. Germline assignment: CDR1 MNHEY and CDR2 SMNVEV (reference sequence). The CDR3 loop reads CASRYSGTTYNEQFF. In DNA, the CDR3 is TGTGCCAGCAGATATAGCGGGACCACCTACAATGAGCAGTTCTTC.

This clone has only a few counts. This chain joins TRBV2 and TRBJ1-3; tentative D call: TRBD1 (6 bases). Germline V gene lookup returns CDR1 SNHLY and CDR2 FYNNEI. Trimming took off 11 bases at V and 0 bases at J, with 11 bases between the two ends. The CDR3 totals 13 residues. As DNA, the CDR3 is TGTGCCGTCCGGGACAACTCTGGAAACACCATATATTTT. Translated, it gives CAVRDNSGNTIYF.

There are a few counts of this clone. The chain's CDR3 is CASSQPTGQDYGYTF. CDR3 in DNA: TGCGCCAGCAGCCAACCGACAGGGCAGGACTATGGCTACACCTTC. This chain links TRBV4-1 with TRBJ1-2; TRBD1 matches at 7 bases. Germline CDR1 reads MGHRA; CDR2 reads YSYEKL. The CDR3 consists of 15 residues. The ends lost 2 bases at V and 3 bases at J; junction bases unmatched: 6.

J is TRBJ2-7 and V is TRBV27; no reliable D call. The CDR3 runs 12 residues. CDR1 and CDR2 (germline): MNHEY, SMNVEV (reference sequence). V was shortened by 5 bases and J by 4 bases, with 9 bases between the two germline ends. The CDR3 DNA reads as TGTGCCAGCAGTCCCTACGGGTACGAGCAGTACTTC. The encoded protein is CASSPYGYEQYF.

The V and J genes are TRBV5-1 and TRBJ2-5, with 8 bases lining up with TRBD2. J lost 2 bases, V lost 4 bases, and 7 bases had no gene match. The CDR3 runs 15 residues. Germline values: CDR1 SGHRS, CDR2 YFSETQ. The CDR3 is CASSTPGGGQETQYF. DNA for the CDR3: TGCGCCAGCAGCACCCCCGGGGGGGGACAAGAGACCCAGTACTTC.

The chain links TRBV6-6 to TRBJ1-2; 9 bases line up with TRBD1. CDR3 length: 16 amino acids. With V trimmed by 3 bases and J by 5 bases, 10 bases remained unmatched. Looked up from germline, CDR1 is MNHNY and CDR2 is SVGAGI (reference sequence). The CDR3 nucleotides read TGTGCCAGCAGTTATGCGGTCGACAGGGGGAGGTATGGCTACACCTTC. This translates into CASSYAVDRGRYGYTF.

This chain uses TRBV4-2 with TRBJ2-7, with TRBD1 matching over 10 bases. The ends lost 0 bases at V and 10 bases at J; junction bases unmatched: 12. The V gene's germline CDR1 is LGHNA and CDR2 YNFKEQ. This CDR3 comprises 16 residues. This CDR3 reads CASSQDVRGTGAHQYF. The CDR3 nucleotides read TGTGCCAGCAGCCAAGATGTTAGAGGGACAGGGGCTCATCAGTACTTC.

The chain joins TRBV9 to TRBJ2-5, with D possibly matching TRBD1 (7 bases). Germline assignment: CDR1 SGDLS and CDR2 YYNGEE. V shed 2 bases and J shed 2 bases, with 10 bases lying between them. The CDR3 spans 14 residues. Here the CDR3 reads CASSVGGQQETQYF. CDR3 DNA: TGTGCCAGCAGCGTCGGGGGACAGCAAGAGACCCAGTACTTC.